Presented here are 24 T cell receptor beta chains from one specimen sequenced in a study of cytomegalovirus exposure and HLA in healthy donors. PCR used 60 Vbeta primers and 13 Jbeta primers. The method was immunoSEQ multiplex PCR; TCRdb's version includes in-frame clones alone and lacks a portion of them. The table records about 170,000 clones, more than 75% of them present only once. Sequenced: PBMCs. All receptors come from a man younger than 30 in good health and CMV-seropositive.

The chain joins TRBV7-6 to TRBJ1-5, with D unresolved. This CDR3 is built from 17 residues. The germline V and J ends were trimmed by 5 bases and 2 bases, with 19 bases remaining between them. In germline, CDR1 is SGHVS, CDR2 FNYEAQ. CDR3 protein: CASSPAAHPGGNQPQHF. The CDR3, as DNA: TGTGCCAGCAGCCCAGCTGCACACCCGGGAGGCAATCAGCCCCAGCATTTT.

The chain couples TRBV7-3 to TRBJ1-1, with TRBD1 as a possible D gene (6 bases). The ends were cut back, 5 bases at V and 7 bases at J, with 14 bases in the middle. Looked up from germline, CDR1 is SGHTA and CDR2 is FQGTGA. CDR3 size: 13 residues. The CDR3 is CASSKYLQGEAFF. CDR3 DNA: TGTGCCAGCAGCAAGTACCTACAGGGTGAAGCTTTCTTT.

The genes are TRBV19 and TRBJ2-7; D not certain. In germline, CDR1 is LNHDA, CDR2 SQIVND (reference sequence). Between the trimmed V and J ends, which lost 3 bases and 0 bases, there was a span of 9 bases. There are 14 residues in the CDR3. The CDR3: CASSIYGRSYEQYF. The CDR3 DNA is TGTGCCAGTAGTATTTATGGGCGCTCCTACGAGCAGTACTTC.

The chain recombines TRBV2 with TRBJ1-3, with D maybe TRBD1 (5 bases). Trimming stripped 6 bases from V and 2 bases from J, with 20 bases between. CDR1 SNHLY and CDR2 FYNNEI come from the germline V gene. The CDR3 runs 17 residues. CDR3 region: CASRHLEGLSTGNTIYF. As DNA, the CDR3 is TGTGCCAGCAGACACTTGGAGGGACTGTCTACTGGAAACACCATATATTTT.

This clone was counted a few times. The chain carries TRBV5-1 and TRBJ2-1; D is undetermined. Trimming removed 4 bases at V and 6 bases at J, with 8 bases between. Germline V gives CDR1 SGHRS, CDR2 YFSETQ. The CDR3 is made up of 12 amino acids. In nucleotides, the CDR3 is TGCGCCAGCAGCCGAAACAGCAATGAGCAGTTCTTC. Protein sequence: CASSRNSNEQFF.

V gene TRBV6-5 combines with J gene TRBJ1-2, with a weak D call TRBD1 (5 bases). Between the trimmed V and J ends, which lost 0 bases and 4 bases, there was a span of 9 bases. Germline-derived CDR1 and CDR2 are MNHEY and SVGAGI. The CDR3 length is 14 residues. CDR3 residues: CASSYSRQGYGYTF. In nucleotides, the CDR3 is TGTGCCAGCAGTTACTCGAGGCAGGGCTATGGCTACACCTTC.

This chain joins TRBV5-6 and TRBJ2-7, with 7 bases lining up with TRBD1. The CDR3 runs to 15 residues. The germline V gene encodes CDR1 SGHDT and CDR2 YYEEEE. The trim removed 6 bases at V and 3 bases at J, leaving 12 bases unmatched. The CDR3 nucleotides read TGTGCCAGCACCCCGCCCCCGGGACAGAACTACGAGCAGTACTTC. Protein product: CASTPPPGQNYEQYF. Combining the CDR3 with reference TRBV5-6 and TRBJ2-7 gives the whole variable domain DAGVTQSPTHLIKTRGQQVTLRCSPKSGHDTVSWYQQALGQGPQFIFQYYEEEERQRGNFPDRFSGHQFPNYSSELNVNALLLGDSALYLCASTPPPGQNYEQYFGPGTRLTVT.

This clone has a single count. V is TRBV19 and J is TRBJ2-2; 8 nucleotides agree with TRBD1. In germline, CDR1 is LNHDA, CDR2 SQIVND (reference sequence). V was clipped by 0 bases and J by 3 bases; unmatched bases: 6. There are 17 residues in the CDR3. CDR3 region: CASSIDGPGGYTGELFF. CDR3 DNA sequence: TGTGCCAGTAGTATAGATGGGCCAGGGGGCTACACCGGGGAGCTGTTTTTT.

The chain joins TRBV10-3 to TRBJ1-3; D may be TRBD1 (5 bases). The CDR3 spans 13 residues. The V end was cut by 1 base, the J end by 7 bases, with 8 bases between. Germline V lookup: CDR1 ENHRY, CDR2 SYGVKD. CDR3 DNA sequence: TGTGCCATCAGTGAGTGGGAGGGGAACACCATATATTTT. Translating gives CAISEWEGNTIYF.

This chain links TRBV7-2 with TRBJ2-4, with D perhaps matching TRBD1 (6 bases). CDR1 is SGHTA, CDR2 FQGNSA, per germline. This CDR3 has 14 amino acids. Trimming pared 5 bases from V and 2 bases from J, leaving 10 bases between. Here the CDR3 reads CASSGTGTKNIQYF. Written as DNA, the CDR3 is TGTGCCAGCAGCGGAACAGGGACCAAAAACATTCAGTACTTC.

A single count supports this clone. The chain has TRBV7-8 and TRBJ2-5; 9 bases line up with TRBD2. Germline V gene lookup returns CDR1 SGHVS and CDR2 FQNEAQ. CDR3 size: 15 residues. Trimming took 2 bases from V and 11 from J; bases not matched to a gene: 12. The CDR3 DNA reads TGTGCCAGCAGCTTATCGACTAGCGGCCAAAGGGGTCAGTACTTC. This gives the protein CASSLSTSGQRGQYF.

The genes are TRBV5-1 and TRBJ2-3; D gene unclear. Trimming left V 0 bases short and J 4 bases short, with 6 bases between. CDR1 and CDR2 from the germline V gene are SGHRS and YFSETQ. The CDR3 is 13 residues long. This chain's CDR3 is CASSLGPPDTQYF. CDR3 in DNA: TGCGCCAGCAGCTTGGGGCCCCCAGATACGCAGTATTTT. Full variable domain (remainder filled in from reference TRBV5-1 and TRBJ2-3): KAGVTQTPRYLIKTRGQQVTLSCSPISGHRSVSWYQQTPGQGLQFLFEYFSETQRNKGNFPGRFSGRQFSNSRSEMNVSTLELGDSALYLCASSLGPPDTQYFGPGTRLTVL.

The chain carries TRBV18 and TRBJ1-2, with 12 nucleotides matching TRBD1. Germline assignment: CDR1 KGHSH and CDR2 LQKENI. There are 15 residues in the CDR3. The V and J ends lost 3 bases and 4 bases, in that order; junction bases with no gene match: 3. The CDR3 is CASSPGTGGAYGYTF. CDR3 in DNA: TGTGCCAGCTCACCCGGGACAGGGGGCGCCTATGGCTACACCTTC.

The chain combines TRBV15 with TRBJ2-1; 7 bases map to TRBD2. Looked up from germline, CDR1 is LNHNV and CDR2 is YYDKDF (reference sequence). V shed 1 base and J 0 bases; nucleotides not matched to a gene: 6. CDR3 length equals 17 residues. CDR3 nucleotide sequence: TGTGCCACCAGCAGAGTACTAGCGCAGAGCTCCTACAATGAGCAGTTCTTC. It encodes CATSRVLAQSSYNEQFF. Looking up the rest from reference TRBV15 and TRBJ2-1 gives the full variable domain: DAMVIQNPRYQVTQFGKPVTLSCSQTLNHNVMYWYQQKSSQAPKLLFHYYDKDFNNEADTPDNFQSRRPNTSFCFLDIRSPGLGDTAMYLCATSRVLAQSSYNEQFFGPGTRLTVL.

The chain employs TRBV5-1 and TRBJ2-2; the match to TRBD1 covers 9 bases. Germline V CDR1 and CDR2: SGHRS, YFSETQ. After removal of 4 bases from V and 5 bases from J, the junction contained 6 bases not matched to a gene. The CDR3 is 15 amino acids. In DNA, the CDR3 is TGCGCCAGCAGCCCGACAGGGGGGGATACCGGGGAGCTGTTTTTT. Translating it yields CASSPTGGDTGELFF. Together with reference TRBV5-1 and TRBJ2-2, the CDR3 gives the full variable domain: KAGVTQTPRYLIKTRGQQVTLSCSPISGHRSVSWYQQTPGQGLQFLFEYFSETQRNKGNFPGRFSGRQFSNSRSEMNVSTLELGDSALYLCASSPTGGDTGELFFGEGSRLTVL.

The sample holds one count of this clone. The chain carries TRBV14 and TRBJ2-7; D gene uncertain. Between the trimmed V and J ends, which lost 1 base and 4 bases, there was a span of 11 bases. Looked up from germline, CDR1 is SGHDN and CDR2 is FVKESK. This CDR3 is built from 14 residues. The CDR3 DNA is TGTGCCAGCAGCCAAGCGTCCGGTCCTTACGAGCAGTACTTC. Translating gives CASSQASGPYEQYF.

V usage is TRBV7-9 and J usage is TRBJ2-7; 9 bases are a match to TRBD1. From germline, CDR1 is SEHNR and CDR2 FQNEAQ (reference sequence). Trimming at V came to 3 bases and at J to 6 bases, leaving 6 bases not matched to a gene. The CDR3 consists of 14 residues. The CDR3 is CASSFPGQGAEQYF. The CDR3 DNA reads as TGTGCCAGCAGCTTCCCGGGACAGGGCGCCGAGCAGTACTTC.

The chain employs TRBV4-3 and TRBJ2-7; 10 nucleotides line up with TRBD1. CDR1 and CDR2 from the germline V gene are LGHNA and YSLEER. Trimming took 1 base from V and 4 from J; bases not matched to a gene: 7. This CDR3 is 16 amino acids long. The CDR3 region is CASSQGQGATIYEQYF. CDR3 sequence (DNA): TGCGCCAGCAGCCAAGGACAGGGGGCGACTATATACGAGCAGTACTTC.

As for this clone: The CDR3 does not close with the conserved phenylalanine or tryptophan, likely indicating a read error. No DNA is shown, since the ends of the CDR3 on it are uncertain; the CDR3 is the one TCRdb lists. This chain uses TRBV15 with TRBJ2-7; the table's TRBD2 call for D was not verified on the DNA. The CDR3 spans 11 amino acids, including both terminal residues. Per germline, CDR1 LNHNV and CDR2 YYDKDF (reference sequence). CDR3 region: CATSRDRRGRI.

CDR3 DNA sequence: TGCGCCAGCAGCCAAGACCGTGGGGACGGGGAGGACAATGAGCAGTTCTTC. This gives the protein CASSQDRGDGEDNEQFF. This rearrangement joins TRBV4-3 to TRBJ2-1; weak D call: TRBD2 (6 bases). This CDR3 spans 17 amino acids. CDR1 and CDR2 from the germline V gene are LGHNA and YSLEER. V was cut by 0 bases and J by 5 bases, with 17 bases left in between.

This chain links TRBV29-1 with TRBJ1-4; the match to TRBD1 covers 11 bases. The CDR3 runs to 13 residues. The germline CDR1 and CDR2 sequences are SQVTM and ANQGSEA. The V and J ends lost 7 bases and 8 bases, in that order; junction bases with no gene match: 6. The CDR3 region has the DNA TGCAGCGGGACAGGGGGCGCGGGCGAAAAACTGTTTTTT. Translation gives CSGTGGAGEKLFF.

The rearrangement links TRBV18 to TRBJ2-7; tentatively, D is TRBD2 (5 bases). In germline, CDR1 is KGHSH, CDR2 LQKENI. The CDR3 extends over 14 amino acids. The germline V and J ends were trimmed by 0 bases and 2 bases, with 8 bases remaining between them. The CDR3 here is CASSPPADAYEQYF. DNA of the CDR3: TGTGCCAGCTCACCACCAGCGGATGCCTACGAGCAGTACTTC.

The chain couples TRBV19 to TRBJ1-6; 10 bases fit TRBD1. The J segment lost 9 bases and the V segment lost 4 bases, leaving 3 bases of the junction unmatched. The CDR3 runs to 14 residues. Germline V gene lookup returns CDR1 LNHDA and CDR2 SQIVND (reference sequence). CDR3 protein: CASSTRTGGSPLHF. The CDR3 DNA reads as TGTGCCAGTAGTACTCGGACAGGGGGTTCACCCCTCCACTTT.

The CDR3 region is CASSETKNTEAFF. The CDR3, as DNA: TGTGCCAGCAGCGAGACTAAGAACACTGAAGCTTTCTTT. The chain has TRBV7-6 and TRBJ1-1; D gene ambiguous. V lost 5 bases and J 1 base, leaving 8 bases between the germline ends. Germline-derived CDR1 and CDR2 are SGHVS and FNYEAQ. The CDR3 contains 13 residues.